This T cell receptor beta chain is drawn from a study of T cell responses to AZD1222 COVID-19 vaccine. Measured with immunoSEQ multiplex PCR; TCRdb has only the in-frame clones, and not every one. The sample has 95,000 to 130,000 clones; roughly nine tenths are singletons. Note on this clone: The antigen is not known.

Regarding the study as a whole: In all cases, repertoires were sampled only after the peak T cell response.

The CDR3 consists of 12 residues. Losses at the gene ends were 6 bases for V and 5 bases for J; bases not matched to a gene: 4. CDR1 is MNHEY, CDR2 SVGAGI, per germline. This TCR was sampled from an adult in good health. The source was peripheral blood, collected on day 0 of AZD1222 vaccination. The chain recombines TRBV6-5 with TRBJ2-7; TRBD1 matches at 7 bases. The CDR3 nucleotides read TGTGCCAGCAGGGGTACAGGGGACGAGCAGTACTTC. Encoded protein: CASRGTGDEQYF.